Listed below are T cell receptor beta chains from one sample, sequenced in a study of shared clonotypes between healthy human individuals. The repertoire was sequenced with immunoSEQ multiplex PCR; TCRdb's copy has only in-frame clones and lacks some. Among about 2.4 million clones listed, roughly 93% were seen once. The sample comprised naive CD4+ T cells from PBMCs. These receptors were obtained from a man younger than 35 in good health. Some clones in this sample may be carry-over from other donors' samples. CDR3s include the opening cysteine and the closing phenylalanine or tryptophan.

length | V | CDR3
16 | TRBV28 | CASSLFRQGEGNTIYF
18 | TRBV7-9 | CASSLGLAGKYSYNEQFF
13 | TRBV28 | CASSLGTAYGYTF
13 | TRBV6-5 | CASSLDGNQPQHF
15 | TRBV5-1 | CASSFDPSYTGELFF
14 | TRBV6-5 | CASSRDTVNYEQYF
14 | TRBV28 | CASSSGGLAWEQFF
13 | TRBV7-9 | CASSLGSTDTQYF
17 | TRBV9 | CASSVVSSGISTDTQYF
17 | TRBV18 | CASSPRVGGSRTDEQFF
16 | TRBV5-5 | CASSPRASVSIGELFF
14 | TRBV18 | CASSGGTDTYEQYF